One and the same sample provided the 20 T cell receptor beta chains below, sequenced in a study of T cells in localized non-small cell lung cancer. Produced via immunoSEQ multiplex PCR; TCRdb's table is partial and in-frame only. The sample contains over 65,000 clones, roughly 84% of which appear only once. This specimen consisted of peripheral blood, obtained before any cancer treatment. Receptors originate from a female donor older than 55 with stage I lung adenocarcinoma.

This chain joins TRBV2 and TRBJ2-1; TRBD2 aligns across 11 bases. This CDR3 is built from 16 residues. Germline CDR1 SNHLY, CDR2 FYNNEI. The junction had 10 bases not matched to a gene; V was cut back by 6 bases and J by 6 bases. As DNA, the CDR3 is TGTGCCAGCAGGTACTCCGGGACTAGCGGCTCCAATGAGCAGTTCTTC. Its protein is CASRYSGTSGSNEQFF. The entire variable domain, with the rest obtained from reference TRBV2 and TRBJ2-1, is as follows: EPEVTQTPSHQVTQMGQEVILRCVPISNHLYFYWYRQILGQKVEFLVSFYNNEISEKSEIFDDQFSVERPDGSNFTLKIRSTKLEDSAMYFCASRYSGTSGSNEQFFGPGTRLTVL.

The CDR3 reads CASSLGGMGDLYNSPLHF. The CDR3 DNA sequence: TGCGCCAGCAGCTTGGGTGGGATGGGGGACCTCTATAATTCACCCCTCCACTTT. This rearrangement joins TRBV5-1 to TRBJ1-6; possibly TRBD1 for D (5 bases). Trimming pared 0 bases from V and 3 bases from J, leaving 16 bases between. CDR1 and CDR2 from the germline V gene are SGHRS and YFSETQ. The CDR3 covers 18 residues.

The gene calls are TRBV5-6 and TRBJ2-3, with D unclear. V gave up 0 bases and J gave up 2 bases, with 13 bases separating them. CDR1 and CDR2 from the germline V gene are SGHDT and YYEEEE. This CDR3 contains 16 residues. The CDR3 DNA follows: TGTGCCAGCAGCTTGGCCCCCGACGAAACCACAGATACGCAGTATTTT. Amino acid sequence: CASSLAPDETTDTQYF.

The rearrangement links TRBV27 to TRBJ2-7; D may match TRBD1 or TRBD2 (5 bases each). Germline V gene data show CDR1 as MNHEY and CDR2 as SMNVEV (reference sequence). This CDR3 comprises 17 residues. With 3 bases removed from V and 2 bases from J, the gap between germline ends came to 20 bases. CDR3 sequence: CASSFSEAVGPPYEQYF. The CDR3 DNA reads TGTGCCAGCAGTTTCTCTGAAGCGGTGGGACCGCCCTACGAGCAGTACTTC.

The chain recombines TRBV15 with TRBJ1-1, with 9 nucleotides matching TRBD1. The CDR3 sequence is 16 residues long. The junction had 11 bases not matched to a gene; V was cut back by 0 bases and J by 9 bases. The germline gives CDR1 LNHNV, CDR2 YYDKDF (reference sequence). The CDR3 is CATSRDRSSGQGQAFF. The CDR3 DNA reads as TGTGCCACCAGCAGAGATAGGTCCTCGGGACAGGGACAAGCTTTCTTT.

The J gene is TRBJ2-7, the V gene TRBV28; perhaps TRBD2 as D (6 bases). This CDR3 spans 14 amino acids. With 2 bases removed from V and 4 bases from J, the gap between germline ends came to 12 bases. Per the germline V gene, CDR1 is MDHEN and CDR2 is SYDVKM. The chain's CDR3 is CASSLGRGGYEQYF. Written as DNA, the CDR3 is TGTGCCAGCAGTTTAGGGCGGGGAGGATACGAGCAGTACTTC.

V is TRBV29-1 and J is TRBJ2-7; D may be TRBD1 (6 bases). Germline CDR1 is SQVTM and CDR2 is ANQGSEA. V was trimmed by 3 bases and J by 5 bases, leaving 14 bases between them. The CDR3 has 13 amino acids. CDR3 coding DNA: TGCAGCGTTGAGACAGGCGGCCCCAACGAGCAGTACTTC. This gives the protein CSVETGGPNEQYF.

The rearrangement links TRBV7-7 to TRBJ2-7, with D perhaps matching TRBD2 (5 bases). The ends were cut back, 3 bases at V and 7 bases at J, with 13 bases in the middle. The length of the CDR3 is 13 residues. In germline, CDR1 is SSHAT, CDR2 FNYEAQ (reference sequence). CDR3 region: CASSFAGEQEQYF. The CDR3 coding sequence is TGTGCCAGCAGCTTTGCTGGGGAGCAGGAGCAGTACTTC.

This chain uses TRBV9 with TRBJ2-7; TRBD2 matches at 9 bases. The CDR3 consists of 15 residues. The V and J ends lost 4 bases and 1 base, in that order; junction bases with no gene match: 6. Per the germline V gene, CDR1 is SGDLS and CDR2 is YYNGEE. CDR3 sequence: CASSLSGGQSYEQYF. CDR3 sequence (DNA): TGTGCCAGCAGCTTAAGCGGGGGGCAGTCCTACGAGCAGTACTTC.

This clone has a single count. The chain recombines TRBV18 with TRBJ1-3, with 7 bases aligning to TRBD1. CDR1 and CDR2 from the germline V gene are KGHSH and LQKENI. The CDR3 has 16 amino acids. V dropped 5 bases and J dropped 0; count of bases not matched to a gene: 7. CDR3 in DNA: TGTGCCAGCTCAGAACAGGGGACGGGCTCTGGAAACACCATATATTTT. It codes for CASSEQGTGSGNTIYF.

This clone was observed a few times. The chain couples TRBV19 to TRBJ1-4; D might be TRBD1 (5 bases). The V gene lost 9 bases and the J gene lost 4 bases, with 21 bases spanning the gap. CDR3 length: 16 residues. Germline V gene data show CDR1 as LNHDA and CDR2 as SQIVND (reference sequence). DNA for the CDR3: TGTGCCAGCCACCCGGGGGTAGGGCGAGATAATGAAAAACTGTTTTTT. It is translated as CASHPGVGRDNEKLFF.

V is TRBV29-1 and J is TRBJ2-3; D may be TRBD1 (6 bases). The CDR3 runs 14 residues. V lost 3 bases to trimming and J lost 3 bases, with 13 bases between them. The germline V gene encodes CDR1 SQVTM and CDR2 ANQGSEA. The CDR3 DNA follows: TGCAGCGTTGACCGGGACACCGGGACAGATACGCAGTATTTT. Its translation is CSVDRDTGTDTQYF.

This chain links TRBV10-3 with TRBJ2-2; TRBD1 matches 7 bases. The germline gives CDR1 ENHRY, CDR2 SYGVKD. The CDR3 is made up of 15 amino acids. The trim removed 9 bases at V and 4 bases at J, leaving 11 bases unmatched. CDR3 sequence (DNA): TGTGCCATTAACGACGGGACAGTTCTCACCGGGGAGCTGTTTTTT. It specifies CAINDGTVLTGELFF.

The chain links TRBV6-5 to TRBJ1-1; D is uncertain. The CDR3 loop spans 13 amino acids. Germline CDR1 reads MNHEY; CDR2 reads SVGAGI. V lost 6 bases and J lost 2, with 10 bases in between. CDR3 protein: CASSTIGNTEAFF. The CDR3 region has the DNA TGTGCCAGCAGCACTATCGGAAACACTGAAGCTTTCTTT.

The J gene is TRBJ2-3, the V gene TRBV28, with a weak D call TRBD2 (5 bases). Per the germline V gene, CDR1 is MDHEN and CDR2 is SYDVKM. V lost 4 bases, J lost 0 bases, and 8 bases lay in between. The CDR3 is made up of 14 amino acids. The CDR3 protein is CASSWSGSTDTQYF. CDR3 sequence (DNA): TGTGCCAGCAGTTGGAGCGGTAGCACAGATACGCAGTATTTT.

This sequence joins TRBV27 and TRBJ2-7; 10 bases map to TRBD2. Germline lookup yields CDR1 MNHEY and CDR2 SMNVEV (reference sequence). This CDR3 has 13 amino acids. V was clipped by 2 bases and J by 7 bases; unmatched bases: 2. CDR3 amino acids: CASSLRTSGEQYF. CDR3 sequence (DNA): TGTGCCAGCAGTTTACGGACTAGCGGTGAGCAGTACTTC.

The chain couples TRBV2 to TRBJ2-7, with 11 bases identical to TRBD1. The germline V gene has CDR1 SNHLY and CDR2 FYNNEI. V was pared by 6 bases and J by 3 bases, with 4 bases of the junction left unmatched. The CDR3 runs to 14 residues. CDR3 nucleotide sequence: TGTGCCAGCAGGGGGACAGGGGGTTACTACGAGCAGTACTTC. Translation gives CASRGTGGYYEQYF.

The chain employs TRBV7-6 and TRBJ2-5; D may be TRBD2 (6 bases). V lost 5 bases and J lost 5, with 15 bases in between. The germline V gene has CDR1 SGHVS and CDR2 FNYEAQ. This CDR3 is built from 14 residues. The CDR3 here is CASSARLVGETQYF. The CDR3 nucleotides read TGTGCCAGCAGCGCACGACTAGTGGGGGAGACCCAGTACTTC.

The V call is TRBV6-6, the J call TRBJ2-7, with TRBD1 as a possible D gene (6 bases). The CDR3 consists of 14 residues. V lost 5 bases and J lost 0, with 11 bases in between. Per the germline V gene, CDR1 is MNHNY and CDR2 is SVGAGI (reference sequence). CDR3 in amino acids: CASSEARGSYEQYF. CDR3 in DNA: TGTGCCAGCAGTGAGGCCAGGGGCTCCTACGAGCAGTACTTC.

This chain joins TRBV28 and TRBJ2-7; 9 bases agree with TRBD1. The CDR3 consists of 12 residues. Germline values: CDR1 MDHEN, CDR2 SYDVKM. V lost 6 bases to trimming and J lost 6 bases; unmatched junction nucleotides: 3. In nucleotides, the CDR3 is TGTGCCAGCAGAACAGGGGGCTCCGAGCAGTACTTC. Its translation: CASRTGGSEQYF.